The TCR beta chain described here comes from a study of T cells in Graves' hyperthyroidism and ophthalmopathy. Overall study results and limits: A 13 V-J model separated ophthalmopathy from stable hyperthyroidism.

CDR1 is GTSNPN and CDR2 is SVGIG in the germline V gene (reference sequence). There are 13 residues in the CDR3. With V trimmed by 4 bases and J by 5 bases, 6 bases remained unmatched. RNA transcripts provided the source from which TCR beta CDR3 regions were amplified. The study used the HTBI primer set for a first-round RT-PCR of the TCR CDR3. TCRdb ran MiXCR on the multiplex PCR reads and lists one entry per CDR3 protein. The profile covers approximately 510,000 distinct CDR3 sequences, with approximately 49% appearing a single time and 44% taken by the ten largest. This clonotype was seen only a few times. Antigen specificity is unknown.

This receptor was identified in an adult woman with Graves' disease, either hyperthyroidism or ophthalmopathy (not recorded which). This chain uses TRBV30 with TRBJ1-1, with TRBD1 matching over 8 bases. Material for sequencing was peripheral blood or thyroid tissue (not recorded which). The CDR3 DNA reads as TGTGCCTGGAACAGGGGGGGGCGTACTGAAGCTTTCTTT. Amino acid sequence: CAWNRGGRTEAFF.